A selection of T cell receptor beta chains follows, all from one sample in a study of identical twins. TCRdb called the 5' RACE reads again in MiXCR, with one record for every CDR3 protein. Altogether 1.5 million to 2 million distinct CDR3 sequences are present, around a third being singletons, with the ten largest covering about 0.25%. Material: cord blood. The receptors come from a newborn girl in good health. Each CDR3 is given without its conserved first and last residue. D genes are given only for firm matches. Size is stated for part of the rows, as once, few or many counts, or as a class when the clone is expanded.

>TRBJ2-1|-|-|TRBV7-9
ASSRLRDGLYNEQF
>TRBJ1-2|-|-|TRBV28
ASSPIDRRSNYGYT
>TRBJ2-5|-|few|TRBV27
ASRRYQRDQETQY
>TRBJ2-5|TRBD2|-|TRBV3-1
ASSQDRLAGAQETQY
>TRBJ1-2|-|few|TRBV7-9
ASSLPQPSNYGYT
>TRBJ2-7|-|few|TRBV20-1
SAKRRTSSYEQY
>TRBJ1-4|-|few|TRBV18
ASCPRLGEKLF
>TRBJ1-6|-|-|TRBV18
ASSPLGSSYNSPLH
>TRBJ1-2|-|many|TRBV29-1
SVDAPGFGYT
>TRBJ2-6|TRBD1|few|TRBV9
ASSLDPQGTGANVLT
>TRBJ1-2|-|few|TRBV4-2
ASSQDLTGMGYT
>TRBJ2-3|-|once|TRBV7-9
ASSLRKDIQDTQY
>TRBJ2-1|TRBD2|-|TRBV20-1
SARDPASGGAKNEQF
>TRBJ2-1|TRBD2|few|TRBV19
ASRWGASGSYNEQF
>TRBJ2-3|TRBD2|-|TRBV6-5
ASSYGLAEGDTQY
>TRBJ2-3|TRBD2|-|TRBV20-1
SARVTSDTQY
>TRBJ2-1|-|few|TRBV28
ASSKPGEGYNEQF
>TRBJ2-7|TRBD2|many|TRBV12-3/TRBV12-4
ASSLGSGAYEQY
>TRBJ1-4|-|many|TRBV29-1
SVDGQGNEKLF
>TRBJ2-3|TRBD2|-|TRBV6-4
ASSAGGGTSTDTQY
>TRBJ2-3|-|few|TRBV7-2
ASSLADWFEDTQY
>TRBJ2-1|-|-|TRBV5-5
ASSLQAGLRSYNEQF
>TRBJ2-5|TRBD2|-|TRBV7-2
ASSAGLAGFRPNEQY
>TRBJ2-1|-|-|TRBV7-9
ASNLGDSYPSYNEQF
>TRBJ2-5|-|few|TRBV5-4
ASSLDPTETQY
>TRBJ1-2|TRBD1|few|TRBV6-6
ASSYSGTGVANYGYT
>TRBJ2-3|TRBD2|few|TRBV7-8
ASSLKTSGSTDTQY